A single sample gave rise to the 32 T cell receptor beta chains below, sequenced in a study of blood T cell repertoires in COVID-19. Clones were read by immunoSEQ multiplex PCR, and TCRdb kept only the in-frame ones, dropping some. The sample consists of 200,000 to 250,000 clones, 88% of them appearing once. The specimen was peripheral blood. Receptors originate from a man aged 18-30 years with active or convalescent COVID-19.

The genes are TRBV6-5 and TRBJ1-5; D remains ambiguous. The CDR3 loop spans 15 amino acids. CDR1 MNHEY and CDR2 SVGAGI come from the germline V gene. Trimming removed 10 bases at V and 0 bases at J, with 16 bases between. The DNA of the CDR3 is TGTGCCACCCTATCCAGGCCCTATAGCAATCAGCCCCAGCATTTT. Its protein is CATLSRPYSNQPQHF.

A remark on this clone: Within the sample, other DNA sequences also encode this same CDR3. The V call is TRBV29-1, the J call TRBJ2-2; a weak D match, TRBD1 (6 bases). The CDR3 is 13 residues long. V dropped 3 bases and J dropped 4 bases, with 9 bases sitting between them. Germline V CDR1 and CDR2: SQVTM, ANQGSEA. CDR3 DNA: TGCAGCGTTGACAGGGGTCGCACCGGGGAGCTGTTTTTT. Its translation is CSVDRGRTGELFF.

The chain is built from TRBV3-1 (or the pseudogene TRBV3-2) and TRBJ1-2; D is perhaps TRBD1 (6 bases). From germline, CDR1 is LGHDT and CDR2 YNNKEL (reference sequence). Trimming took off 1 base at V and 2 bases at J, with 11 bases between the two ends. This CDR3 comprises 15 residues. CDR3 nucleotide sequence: TGTGCCAGCAGCCAAGTCGACCAGGGGAACTATGGCTACACCTTC. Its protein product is CASSQVDQGNYGYTF.

The CDR3 here is CASSRTGSTEAFF. The CDR3 coding sequence is TGTGCCAGCAGCCGAACAGGGTCCACTGAAGCTTTCTTT. The chain combines TRBV4-2 with TRBJ1-1; maybe TRBD1 (6 bases). The CDR3 runs 13 residues. Germline-derived CDR1 and CDR2 are LGHNA and YNFKEQ. V lost 4 bases and J 4 bases, leaving 10 bases between the germline ends.

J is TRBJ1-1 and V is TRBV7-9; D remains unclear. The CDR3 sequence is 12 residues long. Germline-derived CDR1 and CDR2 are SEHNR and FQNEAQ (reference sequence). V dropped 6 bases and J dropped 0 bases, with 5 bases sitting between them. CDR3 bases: TGTGCCAGCAGTCCCGTGAACACTGAAGCTTTCTTT. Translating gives CASSPVNTEAFF.

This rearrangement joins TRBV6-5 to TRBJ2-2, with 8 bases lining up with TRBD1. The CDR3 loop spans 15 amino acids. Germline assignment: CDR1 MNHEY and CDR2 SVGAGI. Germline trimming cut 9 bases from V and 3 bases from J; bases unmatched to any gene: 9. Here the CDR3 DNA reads TGTGCCAGTAGCCGGGACAGGACCTACACCGGGGAGCTGTTTTTT. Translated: CASSRDRTYTGELFF.

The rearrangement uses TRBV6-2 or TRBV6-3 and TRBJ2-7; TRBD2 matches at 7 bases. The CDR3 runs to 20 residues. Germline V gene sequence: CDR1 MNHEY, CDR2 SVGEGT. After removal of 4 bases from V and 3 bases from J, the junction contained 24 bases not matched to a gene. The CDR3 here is CASSFVFPPVAGGFSYEQYF. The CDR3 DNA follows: TGTGCCAGCAGTTTCGTATTCCCGCCAGTCGCCGGGGGGTTCAGCTACGAGCAGTACTTC.

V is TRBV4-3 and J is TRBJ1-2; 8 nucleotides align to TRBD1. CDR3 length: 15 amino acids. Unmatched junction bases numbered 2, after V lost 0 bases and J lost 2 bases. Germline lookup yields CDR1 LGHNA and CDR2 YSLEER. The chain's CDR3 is CASSQDRGPNYGYTF. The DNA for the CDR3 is TGCGCCAGCAGCCAAGACAGGGGGCCAAACTATGGCTACACCTTC.

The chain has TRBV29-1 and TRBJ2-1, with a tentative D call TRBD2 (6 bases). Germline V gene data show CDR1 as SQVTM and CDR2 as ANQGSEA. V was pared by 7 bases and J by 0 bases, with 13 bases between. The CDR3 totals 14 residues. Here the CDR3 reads CSGGLTSSYNEQFF. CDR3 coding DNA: TGCAGCGGGGGACTTACTAGCTCCTACAATGAGCAGTTCTTC.

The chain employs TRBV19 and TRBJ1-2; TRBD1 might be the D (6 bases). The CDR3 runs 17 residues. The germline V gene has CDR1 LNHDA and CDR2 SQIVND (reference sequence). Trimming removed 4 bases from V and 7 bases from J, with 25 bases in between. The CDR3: CASSTLYTGPGIRGYTF. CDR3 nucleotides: TGTGCCAGTAGTACCCTTTATACAGGGCCCGGTATTCGTGGCTACACCTTC.

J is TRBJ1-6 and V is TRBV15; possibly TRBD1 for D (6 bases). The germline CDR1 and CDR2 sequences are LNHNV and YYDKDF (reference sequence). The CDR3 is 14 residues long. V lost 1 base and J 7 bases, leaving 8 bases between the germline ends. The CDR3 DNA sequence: TGTGCCACCAGCAGAGGGGACAACAATTCACCCCTCCACTTT. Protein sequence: CATSRGDNNSPLHF.

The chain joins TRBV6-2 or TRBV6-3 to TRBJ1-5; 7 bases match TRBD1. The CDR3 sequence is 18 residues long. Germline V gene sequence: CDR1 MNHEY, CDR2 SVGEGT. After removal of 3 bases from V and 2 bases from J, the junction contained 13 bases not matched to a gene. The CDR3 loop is CASSYPLETGSGNQPQHF. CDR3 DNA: TGTGCCAGCAGTTATCCCCTCGAGACAGGGTCCGGCAATCAGCCCCAGCATTTT.

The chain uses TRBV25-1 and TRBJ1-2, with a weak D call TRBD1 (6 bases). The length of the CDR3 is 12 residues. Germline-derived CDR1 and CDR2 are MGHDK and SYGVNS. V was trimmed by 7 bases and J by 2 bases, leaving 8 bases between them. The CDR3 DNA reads TGTGCCAGCAACAGGGCGAACTATGGCTACACCTTC. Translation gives CASNRANYGYTF.

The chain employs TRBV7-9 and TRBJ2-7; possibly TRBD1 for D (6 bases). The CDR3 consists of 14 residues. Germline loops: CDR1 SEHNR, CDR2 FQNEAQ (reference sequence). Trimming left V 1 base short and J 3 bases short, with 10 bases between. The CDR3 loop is CASSLVQDSYEQYF. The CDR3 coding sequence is TGTGCCAGCAGCTTAGTCCAGGACAGCTACGAGCAGTACTTC.

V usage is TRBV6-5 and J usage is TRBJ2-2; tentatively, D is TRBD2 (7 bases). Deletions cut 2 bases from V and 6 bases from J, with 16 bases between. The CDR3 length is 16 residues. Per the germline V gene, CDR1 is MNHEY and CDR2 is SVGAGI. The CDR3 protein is CASSYGRGLRAGELFF. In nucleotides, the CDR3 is TGTGCCAGCAGTTACGGCAGGGGACTACGGGCCGGGGAGCTGTTTTTT.

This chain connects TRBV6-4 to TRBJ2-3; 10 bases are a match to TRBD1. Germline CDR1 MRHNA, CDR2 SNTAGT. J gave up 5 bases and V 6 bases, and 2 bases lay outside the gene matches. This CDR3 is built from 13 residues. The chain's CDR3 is CASRRTGGDTQYF. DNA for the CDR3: TGTGCCAGCAGGAGGACAGGGGGAGATACGCAGTATTTT.

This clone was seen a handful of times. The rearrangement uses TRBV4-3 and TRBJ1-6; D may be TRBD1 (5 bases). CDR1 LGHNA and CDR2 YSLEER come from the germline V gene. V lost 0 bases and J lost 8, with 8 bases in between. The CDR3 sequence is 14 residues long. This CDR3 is CASSQDTGHSPLHF. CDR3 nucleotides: TGCGCCAGCAGCCAAGACACAGGTCATTCACCCCTCCACTTT.

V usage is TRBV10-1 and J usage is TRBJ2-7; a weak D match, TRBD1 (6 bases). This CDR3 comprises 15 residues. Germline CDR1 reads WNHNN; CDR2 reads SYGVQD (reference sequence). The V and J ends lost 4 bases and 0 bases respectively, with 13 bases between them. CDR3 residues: CASSVGGRFSYEQYF. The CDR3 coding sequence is TGCGCCAGCAGTGTTGGGGGCCGTTTCTCCTACGAGCAGTACTTC.

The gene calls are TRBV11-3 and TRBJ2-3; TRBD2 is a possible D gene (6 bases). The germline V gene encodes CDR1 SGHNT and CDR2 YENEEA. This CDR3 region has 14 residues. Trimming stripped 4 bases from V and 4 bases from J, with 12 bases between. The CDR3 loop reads CASSSRTSPDTQYF. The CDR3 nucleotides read TGTGCCAGCAGCTCCCGAACTAGCCCAGATACGCAGTATTTT.

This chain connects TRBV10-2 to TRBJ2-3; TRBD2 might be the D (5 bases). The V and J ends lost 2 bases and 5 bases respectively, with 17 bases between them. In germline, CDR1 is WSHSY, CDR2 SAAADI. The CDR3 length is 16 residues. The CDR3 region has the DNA TGCGCCAGCAGTGAGATTGACGGGATAGCTGGAGATACGCAGTATTTT. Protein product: CASSEIDGIAGDTQYF.

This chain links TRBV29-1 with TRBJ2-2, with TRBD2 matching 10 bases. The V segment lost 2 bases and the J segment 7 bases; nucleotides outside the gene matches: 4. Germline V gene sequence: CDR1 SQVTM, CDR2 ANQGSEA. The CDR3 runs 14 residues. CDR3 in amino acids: CSVELAGVLGELFF. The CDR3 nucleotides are TGCAGCGTTGAACTAGCGGGAGTCCTCGGGGAGCTGTTTTTT.

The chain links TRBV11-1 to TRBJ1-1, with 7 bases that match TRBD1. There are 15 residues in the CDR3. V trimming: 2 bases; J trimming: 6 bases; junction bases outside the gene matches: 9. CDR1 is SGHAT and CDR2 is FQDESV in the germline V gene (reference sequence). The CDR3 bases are TGTGCCAGCAGCTTAACGACAGGGACTCCGCCTGAAGCTTTCTTT. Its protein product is CASSLTTGTPPEAFF.

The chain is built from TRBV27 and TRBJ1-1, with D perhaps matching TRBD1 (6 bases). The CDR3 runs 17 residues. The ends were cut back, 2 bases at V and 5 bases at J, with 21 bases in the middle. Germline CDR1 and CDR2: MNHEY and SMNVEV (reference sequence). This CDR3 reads CASSLQSLTGRGTEAFF. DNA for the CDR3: TGTGCCAGCAGTTTACAGTCCCTGACAGGCCGAGGGACTGAAGCTTTCTTT.

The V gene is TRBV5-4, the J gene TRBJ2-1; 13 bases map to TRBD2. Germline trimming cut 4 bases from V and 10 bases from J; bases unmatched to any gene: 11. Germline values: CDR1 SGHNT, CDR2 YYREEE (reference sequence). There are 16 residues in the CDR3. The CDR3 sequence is CASSPKLAGGPGEQFF. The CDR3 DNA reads TGTGCCAGCAGCCCAAAACTAGCGGGAGGGCCTGGGGAGCAGTTCTTC.

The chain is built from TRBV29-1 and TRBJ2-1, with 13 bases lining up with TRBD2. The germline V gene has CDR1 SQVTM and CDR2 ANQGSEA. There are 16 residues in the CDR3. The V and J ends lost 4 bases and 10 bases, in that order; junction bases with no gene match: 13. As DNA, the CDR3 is TGCAGCGTTGCGGGAAGGACTAGCGGGAGACTAAGCGAGCAGTTCTTC. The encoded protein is CSVAGRTSGRLSEQFF.

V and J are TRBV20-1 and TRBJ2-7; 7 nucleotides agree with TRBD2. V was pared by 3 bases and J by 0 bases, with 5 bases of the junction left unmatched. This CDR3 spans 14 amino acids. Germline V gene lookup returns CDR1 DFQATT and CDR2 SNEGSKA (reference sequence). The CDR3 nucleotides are TGCAGTGCTAGTTCCGGGGGGAACTCCTACGAGCAGTACTTC. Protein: CSASSGGNSYEQYF.

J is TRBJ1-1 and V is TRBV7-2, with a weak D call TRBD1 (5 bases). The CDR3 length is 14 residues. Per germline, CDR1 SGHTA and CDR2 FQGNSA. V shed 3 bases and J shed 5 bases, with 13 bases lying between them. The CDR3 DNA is TGTGCCAGCAGCTTGCGTGGGGGGGAGACTGAAGCTTTCTTT. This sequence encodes CASSLRGGETEAFF.

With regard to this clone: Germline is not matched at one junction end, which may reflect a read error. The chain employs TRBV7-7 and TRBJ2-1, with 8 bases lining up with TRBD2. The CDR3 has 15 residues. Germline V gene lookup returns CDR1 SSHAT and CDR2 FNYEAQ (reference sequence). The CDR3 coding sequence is TGTGCTAGCAGCTCAACCGGGACTAGTATGGATGAGCAGTTCTTC. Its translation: CASSSTGTSMDEQFF.

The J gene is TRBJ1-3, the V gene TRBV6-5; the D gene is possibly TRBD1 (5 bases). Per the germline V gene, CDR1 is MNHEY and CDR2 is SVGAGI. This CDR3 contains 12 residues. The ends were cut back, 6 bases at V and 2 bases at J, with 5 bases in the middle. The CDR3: CASRGPGNTIYF. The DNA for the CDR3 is TGTGCCAGCAGGGGGCCTGGAAACACCATATATTTT.

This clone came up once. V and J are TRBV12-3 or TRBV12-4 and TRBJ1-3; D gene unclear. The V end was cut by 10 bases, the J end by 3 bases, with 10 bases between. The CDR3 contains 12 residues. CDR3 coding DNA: TGTGCCACCCTGAGCAATGGAAACACCATATATTTT. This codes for CATLSNGNTIYF.

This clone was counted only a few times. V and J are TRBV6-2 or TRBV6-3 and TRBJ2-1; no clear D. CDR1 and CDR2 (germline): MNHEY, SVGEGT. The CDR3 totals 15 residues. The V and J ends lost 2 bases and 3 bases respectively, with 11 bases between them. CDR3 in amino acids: CASSYGAARYNEQFF. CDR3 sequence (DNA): TGTGCCAGCAGTTACGGCGCGGCCCGCTACAATGAGCAGTTCTTC.

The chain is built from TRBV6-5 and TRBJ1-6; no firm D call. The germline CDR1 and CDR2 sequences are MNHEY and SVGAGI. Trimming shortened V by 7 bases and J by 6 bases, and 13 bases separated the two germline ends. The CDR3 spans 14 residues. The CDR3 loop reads CASTGLMGNSPLHF. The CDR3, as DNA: TGTGCCAGCACCGGGTTAATGGGTAATTCACCCCTCCACTTT.